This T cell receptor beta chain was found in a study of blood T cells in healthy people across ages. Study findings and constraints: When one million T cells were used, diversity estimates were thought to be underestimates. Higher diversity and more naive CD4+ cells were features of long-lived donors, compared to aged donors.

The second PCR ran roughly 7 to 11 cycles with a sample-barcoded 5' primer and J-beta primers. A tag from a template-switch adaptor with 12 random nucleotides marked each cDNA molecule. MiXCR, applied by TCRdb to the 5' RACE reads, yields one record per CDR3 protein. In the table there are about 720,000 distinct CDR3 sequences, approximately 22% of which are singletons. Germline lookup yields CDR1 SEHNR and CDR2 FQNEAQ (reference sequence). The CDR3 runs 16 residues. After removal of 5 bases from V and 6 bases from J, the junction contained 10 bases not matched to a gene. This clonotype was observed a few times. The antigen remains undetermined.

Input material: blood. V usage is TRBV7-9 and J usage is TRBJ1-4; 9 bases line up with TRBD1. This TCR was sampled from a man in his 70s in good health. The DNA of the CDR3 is TGTGCCAGCAGCAAACAGGGGGCGCTTTCGGATGAAAAACTGTTTTTT. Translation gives CASSKQGALSDEKLFF. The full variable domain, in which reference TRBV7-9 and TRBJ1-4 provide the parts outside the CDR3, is DTGVSQNPRHKITKRGQNVTFRCDPISEHNRLYWYRQTLGQGPEFLTYFQNEAQLEKSRLLSDRFSAERPKGSFSTLEIQRTEQGDSAMYLCASSKQGALSDEKLFFGSGTQLSVL.